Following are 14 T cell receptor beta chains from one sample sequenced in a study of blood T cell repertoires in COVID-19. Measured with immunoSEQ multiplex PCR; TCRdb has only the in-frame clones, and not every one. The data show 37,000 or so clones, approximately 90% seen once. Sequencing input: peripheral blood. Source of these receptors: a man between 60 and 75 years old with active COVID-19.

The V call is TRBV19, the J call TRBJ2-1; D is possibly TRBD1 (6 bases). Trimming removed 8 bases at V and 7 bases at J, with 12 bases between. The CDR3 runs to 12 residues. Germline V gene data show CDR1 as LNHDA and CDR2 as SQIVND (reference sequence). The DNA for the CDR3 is TGTGCCAGTGCCTGGGGGCAGAATGAGCAGTTCTTC. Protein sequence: CASAWGQNEQFF.

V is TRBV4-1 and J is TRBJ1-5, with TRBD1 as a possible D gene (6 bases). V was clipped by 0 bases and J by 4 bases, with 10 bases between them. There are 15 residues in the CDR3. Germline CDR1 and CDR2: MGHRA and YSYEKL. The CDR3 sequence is CASSQDSRGNQPQHF. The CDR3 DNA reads TGCGCCAGCAGCCAAGATAGCAGGGGAAATCAGCCCCAGCATTTT.

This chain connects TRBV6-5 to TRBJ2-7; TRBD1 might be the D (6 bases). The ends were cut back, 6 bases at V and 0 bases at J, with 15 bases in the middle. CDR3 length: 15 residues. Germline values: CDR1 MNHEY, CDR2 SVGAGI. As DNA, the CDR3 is TGTGCCAGCAGGGGGGACACCGAGAGCTCCTACGAGCAGTACTTC. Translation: CASRGDTESSYEQYF.

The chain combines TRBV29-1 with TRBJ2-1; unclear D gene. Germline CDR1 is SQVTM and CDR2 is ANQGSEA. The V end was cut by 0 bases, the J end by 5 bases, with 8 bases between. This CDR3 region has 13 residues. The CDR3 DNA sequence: TGCAGCGTTGAAGATTGGCAGGACAATGAGCAGTTCTTC. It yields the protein CSVEDWQDNEQFF.

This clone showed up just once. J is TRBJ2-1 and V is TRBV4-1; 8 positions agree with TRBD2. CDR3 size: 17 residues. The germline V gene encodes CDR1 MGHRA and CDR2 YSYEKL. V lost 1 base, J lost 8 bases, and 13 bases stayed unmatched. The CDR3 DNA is TGCGCCAGCAGCCAAGTGGTAGTGGGAAGCGGGGGTGATGAGCAGTTCTTC. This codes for CASSQVVVGSGGDEQFF.

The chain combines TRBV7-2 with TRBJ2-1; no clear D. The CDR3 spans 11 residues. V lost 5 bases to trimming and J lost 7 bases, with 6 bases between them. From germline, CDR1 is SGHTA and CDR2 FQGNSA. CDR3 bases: TGTGCCAGCAGCCCCCGTAATGAGCAGTTCTTC. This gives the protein CASSPRNEQFF. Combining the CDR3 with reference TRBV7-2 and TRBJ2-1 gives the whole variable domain GAGVSQSPSNKVTEKGKDVELRCDPISGHTALYWYRQSLGQGLEFLIYFQGNSAPDKSGLPSDRFSAERTGGSVSTLTIQRTQQEDSAVYLCASSPRNEQFFGPGTRLTVL.

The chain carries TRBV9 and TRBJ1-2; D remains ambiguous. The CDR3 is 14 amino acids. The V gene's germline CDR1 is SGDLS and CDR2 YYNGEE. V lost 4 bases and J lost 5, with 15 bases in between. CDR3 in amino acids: CASSPEGAHYGYTF. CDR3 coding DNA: TGTGCCAGCAGCCCAGAGGGAGCCCATTATGGCTACACCTTC. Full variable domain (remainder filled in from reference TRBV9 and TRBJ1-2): DSGVTQTPKHLITATGQRVTLRCSPRSGDLSVYWYQQSLDQGLQFLIQYYNGEERAKGNILERFSAQQFPDLHSELNLSSLELGDSALYFCASSPEGAHYGYTFGSGTRLTVV.

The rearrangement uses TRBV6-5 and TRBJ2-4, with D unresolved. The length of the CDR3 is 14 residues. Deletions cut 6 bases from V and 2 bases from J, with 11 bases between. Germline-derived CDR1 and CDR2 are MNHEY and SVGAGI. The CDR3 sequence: CASRTAITKNIQYF. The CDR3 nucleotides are TGTGCCAGCAGAACAGCTATTACCAAAAACATTCAGTACTTC.

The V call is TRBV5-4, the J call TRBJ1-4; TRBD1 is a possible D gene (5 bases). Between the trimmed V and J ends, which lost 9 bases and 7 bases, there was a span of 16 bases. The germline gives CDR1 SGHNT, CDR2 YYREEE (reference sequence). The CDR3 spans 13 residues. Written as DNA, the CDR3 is TGTGCCACCGGGGCGGGGGAAGGTGAAAAACTGTTTTTT. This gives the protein CATGAGEGEKLFF.

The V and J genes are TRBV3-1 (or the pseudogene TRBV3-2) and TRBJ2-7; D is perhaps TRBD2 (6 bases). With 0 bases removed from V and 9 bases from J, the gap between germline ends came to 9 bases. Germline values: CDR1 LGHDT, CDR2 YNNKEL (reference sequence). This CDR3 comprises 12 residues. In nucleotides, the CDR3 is TGTGCCAGCAGCCAAGATCGGGGGTCGCAGTACTTC. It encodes CASSQDRGSQYF.

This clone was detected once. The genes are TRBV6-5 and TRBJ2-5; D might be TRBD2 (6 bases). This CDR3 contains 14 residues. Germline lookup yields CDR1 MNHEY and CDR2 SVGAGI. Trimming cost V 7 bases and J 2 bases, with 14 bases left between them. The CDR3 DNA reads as TGTGCCAGCACGAGGGCGGGATGGCAAGAGACCCAGTACTTC. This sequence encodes CASTRAGWQETQYF.

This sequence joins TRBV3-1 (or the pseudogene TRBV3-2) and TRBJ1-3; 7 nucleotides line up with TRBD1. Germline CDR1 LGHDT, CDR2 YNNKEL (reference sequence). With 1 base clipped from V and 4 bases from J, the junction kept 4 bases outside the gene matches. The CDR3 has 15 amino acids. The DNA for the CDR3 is TGTGCCAGCAGCCAAGGACAGGGACGAGGAAACACCATATATTTT. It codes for CASSQGQGRGNTIYF.

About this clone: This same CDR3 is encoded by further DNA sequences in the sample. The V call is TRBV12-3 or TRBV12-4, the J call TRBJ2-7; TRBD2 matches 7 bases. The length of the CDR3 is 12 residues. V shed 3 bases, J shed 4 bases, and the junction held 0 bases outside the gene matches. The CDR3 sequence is CASSLGLYEQYF. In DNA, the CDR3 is TGTGCCAGCAGTTTGGGACTATACGAGCAGTACTTC.

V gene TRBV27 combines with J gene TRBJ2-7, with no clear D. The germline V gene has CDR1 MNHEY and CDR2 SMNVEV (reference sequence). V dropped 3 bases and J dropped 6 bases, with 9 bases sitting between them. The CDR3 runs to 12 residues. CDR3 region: CASSFLGREQYF. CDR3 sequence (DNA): TGTGCCAGCAGTTTTCTCGGTCGCGAGCAGTACTTC.